One sample yielded the 3 T cell receptor beta chains listed below, sequenced in a study of T cell changes during pregnancy in multiple sclerosis. Sequencing was performed with immunoSEQ multiplex PCR; in TCRdb, only in-frame clones are kept and a portion is missing. The top ten hold 3% to 4.5% of the sample, which has more than 55,000 clones, 80% to 95% seen once. Source: peripheral blood, taken after pregnancy. The origin of the receptors is a female donor in good health, enrolled as a control in a pregnancy study.

This clone was recorded only once. The chain joins TRBV5-5 to TRBJ2-7, with D perhaps TRBD1 (7 bases). Trimming cost V 0 bases and J 1 base, with 14 bases left between them. The CDR3 is made up of 16 amino acids. Germline V lookup: CDR1 SGHKS, CDR2 YYEKEE (reference sequence). CDR3 nucleotides: TGTGCCAGCAGCTTGGCAACAGGGGCGGGGTCCTACGAGCAGTACTTC. This translates into CASSLATGAGSYEQYF.

CDR3 region: CASSSWAGELRPQHF. DNA of the CDR3: TGTGCCAGCAGTTCTTGGGCAGGGGAACTTCGGCCCCAGCATTTT. The chain recombines TRBV27 with TRBJ1-5; perhaps TRBD1 as D (6 bases). Germline lookup yields CDR1 MNHEY and CDR2 SMNVEV (reference sequence). Between the trimmed V and J ends, which lost 4 bases and 9 bases, there was a span of 19 bases. This CDR3 spans 15 amino acids.

The V call is TRBV7-2, the J call TRBJ1-2; maybe TRBD1 (5 bases). CDR3 size: 18 residues. Trimming cost V 8 bases and J 6 bases, with 31 bases left between them. Germline V gene data show CDR1 as SGHTA and CDR2 as FQGNSA. The CDR3 sequence: CASEGSPGQYTPSHGYTF. The DNA for the CDR3 is TGTGCCAGCGAAGGATCCCCAGGGCAATATACGCCAAGTCATGGCTACACCTTC.